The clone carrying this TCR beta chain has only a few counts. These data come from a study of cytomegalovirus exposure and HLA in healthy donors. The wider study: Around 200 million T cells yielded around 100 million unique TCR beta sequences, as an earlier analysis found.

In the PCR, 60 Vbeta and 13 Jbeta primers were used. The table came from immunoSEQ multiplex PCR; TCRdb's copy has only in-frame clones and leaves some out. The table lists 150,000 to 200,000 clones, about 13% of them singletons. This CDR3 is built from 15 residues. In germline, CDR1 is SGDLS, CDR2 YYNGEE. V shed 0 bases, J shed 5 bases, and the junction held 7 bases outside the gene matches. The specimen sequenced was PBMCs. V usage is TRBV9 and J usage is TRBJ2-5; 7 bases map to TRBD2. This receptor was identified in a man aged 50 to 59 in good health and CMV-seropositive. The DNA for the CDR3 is TGTGCCAGCAGCGTAGCGCCTAGCGGCGGGGAGACCCAGTACTTC. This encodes CASSVAPSGGETQYF.